This TCR beta chain was identified during a study of T cell responses to AZD1222 COVID-19 vaccine. V shed 7 bases and J shed 8 bases, with 17 bases lying between them. Germline CDR1 and CDR2: MGHDK and SYGVNS. The CDR3 loop spans 13 amino acids. Generated by immunoSEQ multiplex PCR, the TCRdb table keeps only in-frame clones and is missing some. This sample carries 100,000 or so clones, more than 85% of them seen once, and the ten largest clones take around 5%. The clonotype comes from an adult in good health. Sequencing used peripheral blood, obtained on day 0 of AZD1222 vaccination. The rearrangement links TRBV25-1 to TRBJ1-2; D is unresolved. The DNA for the CDR3 is TGTGCCAGCATGAGGACCGGTCAAATAGGCTACACCTTC. It codes for CASMRTGQIGYTF.